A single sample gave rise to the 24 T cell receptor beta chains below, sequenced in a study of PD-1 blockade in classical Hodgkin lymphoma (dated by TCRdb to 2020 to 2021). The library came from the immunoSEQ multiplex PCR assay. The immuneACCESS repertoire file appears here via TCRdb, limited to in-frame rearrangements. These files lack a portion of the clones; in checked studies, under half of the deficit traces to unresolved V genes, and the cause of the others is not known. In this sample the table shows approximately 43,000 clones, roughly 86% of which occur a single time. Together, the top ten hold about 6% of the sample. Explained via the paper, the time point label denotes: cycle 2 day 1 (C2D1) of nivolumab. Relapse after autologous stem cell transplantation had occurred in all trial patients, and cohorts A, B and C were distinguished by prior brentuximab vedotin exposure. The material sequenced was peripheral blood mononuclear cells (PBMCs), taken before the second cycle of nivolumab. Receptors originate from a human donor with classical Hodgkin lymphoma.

CDR3 bases: TGTGCCAGCCAGCGACAGGGCGGTAAAGAGACCCAGTACTTC. Its protein product is CASQRQGGKETQYF. This chain joins TRBV28 and TRBJ2-5; 7 nucleotides agree with TRBD1. Unmatched junction bases numbered 9, after V lost 8 bases and J lost 3 bases. The CDR3 extends over 14 amino acids. CDR1 and CDR2 (germline): MDHEN, SYDVKM.

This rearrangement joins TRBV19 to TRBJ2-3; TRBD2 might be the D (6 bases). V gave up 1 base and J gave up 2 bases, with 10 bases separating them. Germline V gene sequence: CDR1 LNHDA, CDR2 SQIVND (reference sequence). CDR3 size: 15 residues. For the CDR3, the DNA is TGTGCCAGTAGTATAGGCGGGGTTACCACAGATACGCAGTATTTT. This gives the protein CASSIGGVTTDTQYF.

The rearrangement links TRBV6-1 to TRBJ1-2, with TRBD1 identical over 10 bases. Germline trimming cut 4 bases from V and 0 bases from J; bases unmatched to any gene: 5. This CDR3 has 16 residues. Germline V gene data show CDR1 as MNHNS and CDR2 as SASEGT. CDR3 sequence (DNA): TGTGCCAGCAGTGGGGACAGGGGAATAGCTAACTATGGCTACACCTTC. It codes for CASSGDRGIANYGYTF.

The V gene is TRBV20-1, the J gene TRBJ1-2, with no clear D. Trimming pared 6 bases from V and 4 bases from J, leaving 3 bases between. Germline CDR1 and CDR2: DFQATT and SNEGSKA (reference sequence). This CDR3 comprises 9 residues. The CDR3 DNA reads TGCAGTGCAAGCTATGGCTACACCTTC. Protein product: CSASYGYTF.

The CDR3 is CASSLATGAQNIQYF. CDR3 DNA sequence: TGCGCCAGCAGCTTGGCCACCGGGGCACAGAACATTCAGTACTTC. The chain carries TRBV5-1 and TRBJ2-4, with D tentatively TRBD1 or TRBD2 (5 bases each). Germline CDR1 reads SGHRS; CDR2 reads YFSETQ. The CDR3 extends over 15 amino acids. The V end lost 0 bases, the J end lost 7 bases, and 14 bases lay between the germline ends.

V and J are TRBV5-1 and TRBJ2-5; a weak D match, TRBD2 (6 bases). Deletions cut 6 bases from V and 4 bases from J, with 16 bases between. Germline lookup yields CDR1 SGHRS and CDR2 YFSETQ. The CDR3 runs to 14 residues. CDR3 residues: CASTPRGGGETQYF. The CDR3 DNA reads TGCGCCAGCACCCCCCGTGGGGGAGGAGAGACCCAGTACTTC.

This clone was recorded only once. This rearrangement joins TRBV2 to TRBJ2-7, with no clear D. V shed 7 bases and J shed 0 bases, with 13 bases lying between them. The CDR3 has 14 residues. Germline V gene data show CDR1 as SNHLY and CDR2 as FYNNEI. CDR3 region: CASNRLRTSYEQYF. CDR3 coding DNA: TGTGCCAGCAATAGACTCCGGACCTCCTACGAGCAGTACTTC.

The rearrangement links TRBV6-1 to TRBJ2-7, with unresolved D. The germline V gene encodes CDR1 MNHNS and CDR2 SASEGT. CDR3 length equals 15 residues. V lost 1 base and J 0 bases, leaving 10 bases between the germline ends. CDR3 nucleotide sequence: TGTGCCAGCAGTGAAGGCCCAACCATCTCCTACGAGCAGTACTTC. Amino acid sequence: CASSEGPTISYEQYF.

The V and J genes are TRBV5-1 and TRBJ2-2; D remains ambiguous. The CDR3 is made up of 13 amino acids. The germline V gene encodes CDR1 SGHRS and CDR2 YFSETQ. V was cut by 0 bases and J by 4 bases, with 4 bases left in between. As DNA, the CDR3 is TGCGCCAGCAGCTTGGAGGGCACCGGGGAGCTGTTTTTT. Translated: CASSLEGTGELFF.

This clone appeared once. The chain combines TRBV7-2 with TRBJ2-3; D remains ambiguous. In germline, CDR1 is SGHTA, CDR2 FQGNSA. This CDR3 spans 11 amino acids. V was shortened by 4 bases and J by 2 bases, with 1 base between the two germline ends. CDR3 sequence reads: CASSYTDTQYF. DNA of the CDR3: TGTGCCAGCAGCTACACAGATACGCAGTATTTT.

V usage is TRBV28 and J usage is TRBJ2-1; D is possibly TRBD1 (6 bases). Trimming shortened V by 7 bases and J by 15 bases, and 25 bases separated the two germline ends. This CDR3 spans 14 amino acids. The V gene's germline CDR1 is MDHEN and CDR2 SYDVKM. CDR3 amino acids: CASTSLSSETGLFF. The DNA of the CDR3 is TGTGCCAGCACCTCTCTCTCGTCTGAGACAGGTTTGTTCTTC.

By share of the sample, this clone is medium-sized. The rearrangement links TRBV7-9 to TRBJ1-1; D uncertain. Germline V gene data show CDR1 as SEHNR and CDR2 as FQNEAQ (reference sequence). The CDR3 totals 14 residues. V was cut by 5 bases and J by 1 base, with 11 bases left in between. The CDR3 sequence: CASSPRTENTEAFF. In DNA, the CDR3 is TGTGCCAGCAGCCCCCGGACGGAGAACACTGAAGCTTTCTTT. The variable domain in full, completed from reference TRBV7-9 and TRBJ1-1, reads DTGVSQNPRHKITKRGQNVTFRCDPISEHNRLYWYRQTLGQGPEFLTYFQNEAQLEKSRLLSDRFSAERPKGSFSTLEIQRTEQGDSAMYLCASSPRTENTEAFFGQGTRLTVV.

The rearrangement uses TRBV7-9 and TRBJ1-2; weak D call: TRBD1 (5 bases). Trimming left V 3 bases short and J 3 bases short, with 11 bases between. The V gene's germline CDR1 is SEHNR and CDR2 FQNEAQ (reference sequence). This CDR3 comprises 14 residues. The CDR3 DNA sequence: TGTGCCAGCAGCTTGGGGAAACAGGACTATGGCTACACCTTC. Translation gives CASSLGKQDYGYTF.

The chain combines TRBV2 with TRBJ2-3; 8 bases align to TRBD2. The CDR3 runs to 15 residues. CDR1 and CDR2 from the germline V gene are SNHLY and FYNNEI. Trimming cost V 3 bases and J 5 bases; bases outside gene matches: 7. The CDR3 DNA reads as TGTGCCAGCAGTGACTTAGGGCTAGCGGGAGATACGCAGTATTTT. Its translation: CASSDLGLAGDTQYF.

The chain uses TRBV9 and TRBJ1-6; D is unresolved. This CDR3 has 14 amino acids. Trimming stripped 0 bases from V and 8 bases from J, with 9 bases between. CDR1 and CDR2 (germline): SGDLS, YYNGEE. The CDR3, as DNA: TGTGCCAGCAGCGTAGTTGGAATAGATTCACCCCTCCACTTT. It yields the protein CASSVVGIDSPLHF.

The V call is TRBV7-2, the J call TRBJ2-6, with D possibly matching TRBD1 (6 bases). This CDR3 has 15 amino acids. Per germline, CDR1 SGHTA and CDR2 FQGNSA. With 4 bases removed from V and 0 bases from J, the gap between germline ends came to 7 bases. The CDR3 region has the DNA TGTGCCAGCAGCTCAGGGGACTCTGGGGCCAACGTCCTGACTTTC. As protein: CASSSGDSGANVLTF.

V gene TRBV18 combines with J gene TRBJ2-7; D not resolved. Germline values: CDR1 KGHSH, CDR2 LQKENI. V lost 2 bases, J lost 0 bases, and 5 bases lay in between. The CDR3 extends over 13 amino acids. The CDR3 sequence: CASSPESSYEQYF. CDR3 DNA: TGTGCCAGCTCACCAGAAAGCTCCTACGAGCAGTACTTC. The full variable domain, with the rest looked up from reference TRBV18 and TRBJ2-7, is NAGVMQNPRHLVRRRGQEARLRCSPMKGHSHVYWYRQLPEEGLKFMVYLQKENIIDESGMPKERFSAEFPKEGPSILRIQQVVRGDSAAYFCASSPESSYEQYFGPGTRLTVT.

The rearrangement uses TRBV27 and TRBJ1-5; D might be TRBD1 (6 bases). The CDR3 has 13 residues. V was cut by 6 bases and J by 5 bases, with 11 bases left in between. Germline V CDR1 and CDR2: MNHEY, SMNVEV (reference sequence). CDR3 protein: CASRGHHHQPQHF. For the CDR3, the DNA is TGTGCCAGCAGGGGACACCACCATCAGCCCCAGCATTTT.

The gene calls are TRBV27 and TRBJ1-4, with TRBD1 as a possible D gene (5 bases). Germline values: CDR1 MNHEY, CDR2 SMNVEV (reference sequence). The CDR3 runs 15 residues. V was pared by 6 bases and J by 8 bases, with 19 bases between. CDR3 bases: TGTGCCAGCAGCACCACAGGTTGGGCGGGGGAAAAACTGTTTTTT. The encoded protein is CASSTTGWAGEKLFF.

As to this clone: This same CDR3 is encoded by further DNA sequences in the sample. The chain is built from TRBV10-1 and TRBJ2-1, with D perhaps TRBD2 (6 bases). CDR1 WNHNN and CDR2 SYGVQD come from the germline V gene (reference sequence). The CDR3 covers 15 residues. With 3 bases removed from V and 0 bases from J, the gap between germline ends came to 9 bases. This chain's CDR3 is CASSERGSSYNEQFF. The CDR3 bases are TGCGCCAGCAGTGAACGGGGGAGCTCCTACAATGAGCAGTTCTTC.

The CDR3 nucleotides read TGTGCCAGCAGCCAAGTTAGGGGTAACACTGAAGCTTTCTTT. Translated, it gives CASSQVRGNTEAFF. The chain links TRBV14 to TRBJ1-1; the D gene is possibly TRBD1 (5 bases). In germline, CDR1 is SGHDN, CDR2 FVKESK. V was pared by 1 base and J by 2 bases, with 8 bases between. The CDR3 totals 14 residues.

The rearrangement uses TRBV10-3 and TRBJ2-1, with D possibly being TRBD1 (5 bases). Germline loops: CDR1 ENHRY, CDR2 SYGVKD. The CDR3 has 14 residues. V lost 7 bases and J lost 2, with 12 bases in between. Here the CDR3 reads CAIKKTATYNEQFF. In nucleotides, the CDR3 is TGTGCCATCAAGAAGACAGCCACCTACAATGAGCAGTTCTTC.

DNA for the CDR3: TGCGCCAGCAGTCAATCGAGGACGCCGGACAAAGAGACCCAGTACTTC. Translating gives CASSQSRTPDKETQYF. The rearrangement links TRBV23-1 to TRBJ2-5, with a possible D match to TRBD1 (5 bases). TRBV23-1 is labeled an ORF, and its function is uncertain. V lost 0 bases to trimming and J lost 3 bases, with 14 bases between them. The CDR3 extends over 16 amino acids.

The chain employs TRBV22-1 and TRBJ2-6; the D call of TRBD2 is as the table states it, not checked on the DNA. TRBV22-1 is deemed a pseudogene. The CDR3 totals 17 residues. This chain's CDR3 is CPGSVASEQSRANVLTF. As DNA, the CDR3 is TGTCCTGGGAGTGTTGCCAGCGAACAAAGTCGGGCCAACGTCCTGACTTTC.